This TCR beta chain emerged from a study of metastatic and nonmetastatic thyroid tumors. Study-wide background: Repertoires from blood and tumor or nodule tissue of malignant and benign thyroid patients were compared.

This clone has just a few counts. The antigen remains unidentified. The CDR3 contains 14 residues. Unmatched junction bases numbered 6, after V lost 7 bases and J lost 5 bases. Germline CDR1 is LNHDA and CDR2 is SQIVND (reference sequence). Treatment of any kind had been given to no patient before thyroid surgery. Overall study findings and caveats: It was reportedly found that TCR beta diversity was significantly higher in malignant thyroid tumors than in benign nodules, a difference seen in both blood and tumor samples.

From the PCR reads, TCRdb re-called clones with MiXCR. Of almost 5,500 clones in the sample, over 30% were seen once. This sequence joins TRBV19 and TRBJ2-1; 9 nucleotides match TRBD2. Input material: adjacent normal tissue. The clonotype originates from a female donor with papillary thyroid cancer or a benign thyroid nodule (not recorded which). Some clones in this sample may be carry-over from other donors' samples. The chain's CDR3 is CASTIASGDNEQFF. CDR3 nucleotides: TGTGCCAGTACCATTGCTAGCGGGGACAATGAGCAGTTCTTC.